The 15 T cell receptor beta chains presented below share a single source sample, sequenced in a study of a mutant IDH1 vaccine in newly diagnosed glioma. Generated by immunoSEQ multiplex PCR, the TCRdb table keeps only in-frame clones and is missing some. This table holds 25,000 to 35,000 clones, roughly nine tenths found once. No antigen has been assigned to these receptors. Described time point: week 5, during vaccination. A single vaccine dose contained 300 ug of mutant IDH1 20-mer peptide, and topical imiquimod was used with it. Here the sequenced sample was peripheral blood mononuclear cells (PBMCs), taken from a glioma patient whose treatment included an IDH1 peptide vaccine. The origin of the receptors is a woman aged 40 to 55 with glioma. Some clones in this sample may be carry-over from other donors' samples.

The CDR3 spells CASSVAASGGRGKGYEQYF. CDR3 in DNA: TGCGCCAGCAGTGTCGCGGCTAGCGGGGGGCGAGGGAAGGGATACGAGCAGTACTTC. This rearrangement joins TRBV10-2 to TRBJ2-7, with 11 nucleotides matching TRBD2. The germline gives CDR1 WSHSY, CDR2 SAAADI. J was trimmed by 4 bases and V by 4 bases; bases with no gene match: 18. There are 19 residues in the CDR3.

This sequence joins TRBV4-1 and TRBJ2-3, with 9 nucleotides matching TRBD1. Unmatched junction bases numbered 4, after V lost 4 bases and J lost 2 bases. The V gene's germline CDR1 is MGHRA and CDR2 YSYEKL. The CDR3 runs 15 residues. The CDR3 loop reads CASSPWDRDTDTQYF. CDR3 DNA sequence: TGCGCCAGCAGCCCGTGGGACAGGGACACAGATACGCAGTATTTT.

This clone was counted between two and nine times. The chain uses TRBV5-5 and TRBJ1-1; 7 nucleotides line up with TRBD1. CDR1 and CDR2 from the germline V gene are SGHKS and YYEKEE (reference sequence). J lost 6 bases, V lost 5 bases, and 7 bases had no gene match. The CDR3 runs to 13 residues. The CDR3 nucleotides read TGTGCCAGCAGACAAACAGGGGACTCTGAAGCTTTCTTT. It codes for CASRQTGDSEAFF.

The chain links TRBV28 to TRBJ1-4; TRBD1 is a possible D gene (5 bases). Germline V gene lookup returns CDR1 MDHEN and CDR2 SYDVKM. V was trimmed by 6 bases and J by 4 bases, leaving 24 bases between them. The CDR3 contains 18 residues. CDR3 nucleotide sequence: TGTGCCAGCAGCCCCCAAAGGGGTCCCTTACTATTTAATGAAAAACTGTTTTTT. Encoded protein: CASSPQRGPLLFNEKLFF. The full variable domain, in which reference TRBV28 and TRBJ1-4 provide the parts outside the CDR3, is DVKVTQSSRYLVKRTGEKVFLECVQDMDHENMFWYRQDPGLGLRLIYFSYDVKMKEKGDIPEGYSVSREKKERFSLILESASTNQTSMYLCASSPQRGPLLFNEKLFFGSGTQLSVL.

J is TRBJ1-1 and V is TRBV5-4; 7 bases agree with TRBD1. CDR3 length: 14 residues. CDR1 SGHNT and CDR2 YYREEE come from the germline V gene (reference sequence). V lost 1 base, J lost 4 bases, and 4 bases stayed unmatched. CDR3 sequence reads: CASSLPRGSTEAFF. The DNA of the CDR3 is TGTGCCAGCAGCTTGCCCAGGGGGAGCACTGAAGCTTTCTTT.

The V and J genes are TRBV11-2 and TRBJ2-7, with D hard to call. Germline loops: CDR1 SGHAT, CDR2 FQNNGV. This CDR3 comprises 14 residues. V dropped 5 bases and J dropped 1 base, with 12 bases sitting between them. The CDR3 is CASSPLDRSYEQYF. The CDR3 nucleotides are TGTGCCAGCAGCCCACTGGACCGGTCCTACGAGCAGTACTTC.

This sequence joins TRBV6-4 and TRBJ2-1; D is uncertain. This CDR3 spans 13 amino acids. The germline CDR1 and CDR2 sequences are MRHNA and SNTAGT. CDR3 region: CTPTTSSYNEQFF. The CDR3 DNA sequence: TGTACTCCCACAACGAGCTCCTACAATGAGCAGTTCTTC.

The chain has TRBV6-5 and TRBJ2-7; TRBD1 matches 9 bases. The CDR3 has 16 residues. Germline V lookup: CDR1 MNHEY, CDR2 SVGAGI. V dropped 2 bases and J dropped 5; count of bases not matched to a gene: 10. This CDR3 reads CASSYGTGTGIHEQYF. CDR3 DNA: TGTGCCAGCAGTTACGGAACCGGGACAGGGATCCACGAGCAGTACTTC.

This chain connects TRBV4-1 to TRBJ1-5; the D is unclear. Trimming cost V 3 bases and J 4 bases, with 7 bases left between them. The CDR3 has 13 residues. CDR1 MGHRA and CDR2 YSYEKL come from the germline V gene. Here the CDR3 DNA reads TGCGCCAGCAGCCAGGAGAGAAATCAGCCCCAGCATTTT. Translated: CASSQERNQPQHF.

This sequence joins TRBV9 and TRBJ2-2; 11 bases are shared with TRBD2. V lost 3 bases, J lost 6 bases, and 7 bases stayed unmatched. The CDR3 runs to 16 residues. Germline assignment: CDR1 SGDLS and CDR2 YYNGEE. The CDR3 DNA reads TGTGCCAGCAGCGAGATTAGCGGGGGGGCTGCCGGGGAGCTGTTTTTT. It yields the protein CASSEISGGAAGELFF. The variable domain in full, completed from reference TRBV9 and TRBJ2-2, reads DSGVTQTPKHLITATGQRVTLRCSPRSGDLSVYWYQQSLDQGLQFLIQYYNGEERAKGNILERFSAQQFPDLHSELNLSSLELGDSALYFCASSEISGGAAGELFFGEGSRLTVL.

The CDR3, as DNA: TGCGCCAGCAGCCAGTCCAGGGGGAGTGCCCATCAGCCCCAGCATTTT. It yields the protein CASSQSRGSAHQPQHF. The V gene is TRBV4-3, the J gene TRBJ1-5; 7 bases are a match to TRBD1. This CDR3 comprises 16 residues. Germline values: CDR1 LGHNA, CDR2 YSLEER. The junction had 10 bases not matched to a gene; V was cut back by 3 bases and J by 5 bases.

Only one count was recorded for this clone. V usage is TRBV6-1 and J usage is TRBJ1-2, with TRBD1 identical over 11 bases. Germline V lookup: CDR1 MNHNS, CDR2 SASEGT. J lost 4 bases, V lost 11 bases, and 3 bases had no gene match. The CDR3 extends over 12 amino acids. For the CDR3, the DNA is TGTGCCCGAGGGACAGGGGGCTATGGCTACACCTTC. It encodes CARGTGGYGYTF.

This chain links TRBV7-9 with TRBJ2-2; weak D call: TRBD1 (6 bases). Looked up from germline, CDR1 is SEHNR and CDR2 is FQNEAQ (reference sequence). CDR3 length equals 12 residues. The V and J ends lost 4 bases and 8 bases respectively, with 8 bases between them. CDR3 coding DNA: TGTGCCAGCAGCTCCGGGACAGGGGAGCTGTTTTTT. Translation gives CASSSGTGELFF. The full variable domain, completed using reference TRBV7-9 and TRBJ2-2, is DTGVSQNPRHKITKRGQNVTFRCDPISEHNRLYWYRQTLGQGPEFLTYFQNEAQLEKSRLLSDRFSAERPKGSFSTLEIQRTEQGDSAMYLCASSSGTGELFFGEGSRLTVL.

The rearrangement uses TRBV30 and TRBJ1-3; 9 nucleotides align to TRBD1. CDR3 size: 16 residues. Germline V gives CDR1 GTSNPN, CDR2 SVGIG (reference sequence). V lost 0 bases to trimming and J lost 4 bases; unmatched junction nucleotides: 7. CDR3 region: CAWSVRWTGAGNTIYF. The DNA for the CDR3 is TGTGCCTGGAGTGTACGGTGGACAGGGGCAGGAAACACCATATATTTT.

The V and J genes are TRBV9 and TRBJ2-7, with 10 bases that match TRBD2. V lost 1 base to trimming and J lost 7 bases; unmatched junction nucleotides: 8. Germline V CDR1 and CDR2: SGDLS, YYNGEE. The CDR3 runs to 15 residues. CDR3 residues: CASSVSGRAAEEQYF. CDR3 coding DNA: TGTGCCAGCAGCGTAAGCGGGAGGGCCGCAGAAGAGCAGTACTTC.